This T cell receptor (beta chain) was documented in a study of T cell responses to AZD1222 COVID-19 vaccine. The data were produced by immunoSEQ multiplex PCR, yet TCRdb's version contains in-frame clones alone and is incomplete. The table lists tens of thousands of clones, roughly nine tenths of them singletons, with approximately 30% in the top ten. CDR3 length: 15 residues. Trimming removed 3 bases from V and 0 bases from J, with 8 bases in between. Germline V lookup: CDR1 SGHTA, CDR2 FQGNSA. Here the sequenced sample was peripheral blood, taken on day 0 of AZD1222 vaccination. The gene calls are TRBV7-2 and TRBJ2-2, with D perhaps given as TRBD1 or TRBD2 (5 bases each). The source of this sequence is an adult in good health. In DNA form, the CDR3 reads TGTGCCAGCAGCTTCCGGGGCGCGAACACCGGGGAGCTGTTTTTT. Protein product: CASSFRGANTGELFF. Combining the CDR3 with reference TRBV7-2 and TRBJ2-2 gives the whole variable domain GAGVSQSPSNKVTEKGKDVELRCDPISGHTALYWYRQSLGQGLEFLIYFQGNSAPDKSGLPSDRFSAERTGGSVSTLTIQRTQQEDSAVYLCASSFRGANTGELFFGEGSRLTVL.